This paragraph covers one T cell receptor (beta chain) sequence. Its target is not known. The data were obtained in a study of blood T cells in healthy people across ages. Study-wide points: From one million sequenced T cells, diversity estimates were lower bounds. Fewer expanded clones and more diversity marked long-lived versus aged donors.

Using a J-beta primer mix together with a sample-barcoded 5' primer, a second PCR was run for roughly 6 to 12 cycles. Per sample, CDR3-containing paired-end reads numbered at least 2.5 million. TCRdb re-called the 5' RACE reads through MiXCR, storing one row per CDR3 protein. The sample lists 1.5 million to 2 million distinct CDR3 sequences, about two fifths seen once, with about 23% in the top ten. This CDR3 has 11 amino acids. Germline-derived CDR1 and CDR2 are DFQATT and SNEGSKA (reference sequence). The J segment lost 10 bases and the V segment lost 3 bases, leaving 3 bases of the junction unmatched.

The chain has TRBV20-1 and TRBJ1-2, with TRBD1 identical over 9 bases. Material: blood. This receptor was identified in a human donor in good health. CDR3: CSASKQGAYTF. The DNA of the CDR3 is TGCAGTGCTAGTAAACAGGGGGCCTACACCTTC.